The next 27 T cell receptor beta chains were all read from a single sample in a study of lymphopenia after photon versus proton radiotherapy. Only in-frame clones appear in the TCRdb table, and some are missing; sequencing was by immunoSEQ multiplex PCR. Of some 41,000 clones listed, around 84% are singletons. This material consisted of peripheral blood, taken from a patient treated with proton-based radiotherapy. The receptors derive from a woman aged 70 to 79 with pancreatic cancer. Some clones in this sample may be carry-over from other donors' samples.

This CDR3 is CASSRTYQGSYEQYF. The CDR3 DNA reads TGTGCCAGCAGCCGTACATACCAGGGTTCCTACGAGCAGTACTTC. The V and J genes are TRBV7-2 and TRBJ2-7, with D perhaps TRBD1 (5 bases). V gave up 5 bases and J gave up 1 base, with 15 bases separating them. CDR3 length: 15 residues. CDR1 SGHTA and CDR2 FQGNSA come from the germline V gene.

This clone was seen a few times. This chain links TRBV19 with TRBJ1-4; 8 nucleotides line up with TRBD1. J was trimmed by 5 bases and V by 6 bases; bases with no gene match: 8. Per the germline V gene, CDR1 is LNHDA and CDR2 is SQIVND (reference sequence). The CDR3 runs to 15 residues. CDR3 sequence: CASSRWTGKNEKLFF. The DNA for the CDR3 is TGTGCCAGTAGCCGCTGGACAGGGAAGAATGAAAAACTGTTTTTT. Filled out from reference TRBV19 and TRBJ1-4, the complete variable domain reads DGGITQSPKYLFRKEGQNVTLSCEQNLNHDAMYWYRQDPGQGLRLIYYSQIVNDFQKGDIAEGYSVSREKKESFPLTVTSAQKNPTAFYLCASSRWTGKNEKLFFGSGTQLSVL.

The gene calls are TRBV6-5 and TRBJ2-7; D unclear. The CDR3 is made up of 15 amino acids. V gave up 0 bases and J gave up 1 base, with 10 bases separating them. CDR1 is MNHEY and CDR2 is SVGAGI in the germline V gene. The CDR3 loop is CASSYSKFRSYEQYF. As DNA, the CDR3 is TGTGCCAGCAGTTACTCGAAATTCAGGTCCTACGAGCAGTACTTC.

This chain uses TRBV7-9 with TRBJ1-4; D remains ambiguous. The CDR3 runs to 13 residues. Germline values: CDR1 SEHNR, CDR2 FQNEAQ (reference sequence). V was clipped by 0 bases and J by 7 bases, with 6 bases between them. The CDR3 is CASSLAVGEKLFF. The CDR3 DNA is TGTGCCAGCAGCTTAGCGGTTGGTGAAAAACTGTTTTTT.

A note on this clone: The junction does not match germline at one end; this may be a read error. The chain links TRBV10-2 to TRBJ1-6, with D unclear. CDR3 length: 15 residues. Germline-derived CDR1 and CDR2 are WSHSY and SAAADI. Written as DNA, the CDR3 is TGCGCCAGCACTGAGGGTAGCTCCTATAATTCACCCCTCCACTTT. Protein: CASTEGSSYNSPLHF.

The chain links TRBV18 to TRBJ2-2; D is unclear. Trimming removed 0 bases at V and 1 base at J, with 3 bases between. The CDR3 contains 14 residues. The V gene's germline CDR1 is KGHSH and CDR2 LQKENI. The CDR3 DNA sequence: TGTGCCAGCTCACCACCTCTGAACACCGGGGAGCTGTTTTTT. Translated, it gives CASSPPLNTGELFF.

The chain carries TRBV7-2 and TRBJ2-7, with TRBD2 matching 9 bases. Germline CDR1 and CDR2: SGHTA and FQGNSA. CDR3 length: 15 residues. V lost 5 bases, J lost 3 bases, and 8 bases stayed unmatched. CDR3 in DNA: TGTGCCAGCAGCCAACCGGCGGGAGGGCTCTACGAGCAGTACTTC. Amino acids: CASSQPAGGLYEQYF. Drawing the rest from reference TRBV7-2 and TRBJ2-7, the complete variable domain is GAGVSQSPSNKVTEKGKDVELRCDPISGHTALYWYRQSLGQGLEFLIYFQGNSAPDKSGLPSDRFSAERTGGSVSTLTIQRTQQEDSAVYLCASSQPAGGLYEQYFGPGTRLTVT.

The chain is built from TRBV28 and TRBJ1-5; D perhaps matches TRBD1 (6 bases). The V end lost 3 bases, the J end lost 7 bases, and 13 bases lay between the germline ends. The CDR3 extends over 14 amino acids. Germline CDR1 MDHEN, CDR2 SYDVKM. The chain's CDR3 is CASSFGQTNQPQHF. In DNA, the CDR3 is TGTGCCAGCAGTTTCGGACAGACTAACCAGCCCCAGCATTTT.

The chain recombines TRBV2 with TRBJ2-1; the match to TRBD1 covers 10 bases. The CDR3 contains 15 residues. V lost 1 base and J lost 8; bases outside the gene matches: 5. Germline assignment: CDR1 SNHLY and CDR2 FYNNEI. CDR3 nucleotide sequence: TGTGCCAGCAGTGAAGGACAGGGGGCTTGGGATGAGCAGTTCTTC. This sequence encodes CASSEGQGAWDEQFF. Supplemented by reference TRBV2 and TRBJ2-1, the full variable domain reads EPEVTQTPSHQVTQMGQEVILRCVPISNHLYFYWYRQILGQKVEFLVSFYNNEISEKSEIFDDQFSVERPDGSNFTLKIRSTKLEDSAMYFCASSEGQGAWDEQFFGPGTRLTVL.

The chain carries TRBV7-9 and TRBJ2-5, with 10 bases fitting TRBD2. V was pared by 4 bases and J by 1 base, with 9 bases of the junction left unmatched. This CDR3 is built from 17 residues. Germline loops: CDR1 SEHNR, CDR2 FQNEAQ (reference sequence). CDR3 nucleotide sequence: TGTGCCAGCAGCTCGCCCAGGACTAGCGGAGGCCAAGAGACCCAGTACTTC. It codes for CASSSPRTSGGQETQYF.

The chain links TRBV29-1 to TRBJ1-2; D ambiguous. Germline loops: CDR1 SQVTM, CDR2 ANQGSEA. Deletions cut 0 bases from V and 5 bases from J, with 7 bases between. This CDR3 comprises 12 residues. CDR3 in amino acids: CSVEDRRYGYTF. CDR3 nucleotides: TGCAGCGTTGAAGATCGGCGGTATGGCTACACCTTC.

The chain carries TRBV2 and TRBJ2-7; TRBD1 is a possible D gene (6 bases). Trimming cost V 2 bases and J 6 bases, with 8 bases left between them. Germline-derived CDR1 and CDR2 are SNHLY and FYNNEI. The CDR3 loop spans 12 amino acids. The CDR3 DNA reads TGTGCCAGCAGTGAAATAGGGGGCGAGCAGTACTTC. The encoded protein is CASSEIGGEQYF.

This sequence joins TRBV6-1 and TRBJ2-6, with a weak D call TRBD1 (6 bases). Germline CDR1 and CDR2: MNHNS and SASEGT. The CDR3 is 16 residues long. V was shortened by 3 bases and J by 2 bases, with 11 bases between the two germline ends. CDR3 sequence (DNA): TGTGCCAGCAGTGATGTAGGGGGTGCTGGGGCCAACGTCCTGACTTTC. This translates into CASSDVGGAGANVLTF.

This chain links TRBV18 with TRBJ2-7, with 7 nucleotides matching TRBD1. Germline V gene lookup returns CDR1 KGHSH and CDR2 LQKENI. CDR3 length: 16 residues. J was trimmed by 2 bases and V by 3 bases; bases with no gene match: 10. CDR3 protein: CASSPRDSLTTYEQYF. The CDR3 DNA reads as TGTGCCAGCTCACCGAGGGACAGCTTAACTACCTACGAGCAGTACTTC.

This sequence joins TRBV7-9 and TRBJ1-1, with TRBD1 as a possible D gene (5 bases). The CDR3 is 14 residues long. In germline, CDR1 is SEHNR, CDR2 FQNEAQ (reference sequence). V dropped 5 bases and J dropped 4 bases, with 14 bases sitting between them. Written as DNA, the CDR3 is TGTGCCAGCAGCGGTGCCGGGGGTTTCACTGAAGCTTTCTTT. Encoded protein: CASSGAGGFTEAFF. Based on the CDR3 plus reference TRBV7-9 and TRBJ1-1, the full variable domain is DTGVSQNPRHKITKRGQNVTFRCDPISEHNRLYWYRQTLGQGPEFLTYFQNEAQLEKSRLLSDRFSAERPKGSFSTLEIQRTEQGDSAMYLCASSGAGGFTEAFFGQGTRLTVV.

This clone was observed once. The chain is built from TRBV5-1 and TRBJ1-2; no clear D gene. The V gene's germline CDR1 is SGHRS and CDR2 YFSETQ. The length of the CDR3 is 13 residues. V lost 4 bases to trimming and J lost 7 bases, with 14 bases between them. The CDR3 sequence is CASSPGLTGGYTF. Here the CDR3 DNA reads TGCGCCAGCAGCCCGGGCCTAACCGGTGGCTACACCTTC.

This chain connects TRBV5-1 to TRBJ2-1, with D hard to call. This CDR3 region has 15 residues. The germline V gene has CDR1 SGHRS and CDR2 YFSETQ. The V and J ends lost 0 bases and 0 bases respectively, with 7 bases between them. CDR3 coding DNA: TGCGCCAGCAGCTTGGTCCAGAGCTCCTACAATGAGCAGTTCTTC. Amino acids: CASSLVQSSYNEQFF.

CDR3 nucleotides: TGTGCCAGCAGCCGTTCCGGGACAGGGATCGAAAAACTGTTTTTT. Protein sequence: CASSRSGTGIEKLFF. The chain links TRBV28 to TRBJ1-4, with TRBD1 matching over 9 bases. The trim removed 6 bases at V and 8 bases at J, leaving 10 bases unmatched. This CDR3 region has 15 residues. CDR1 MDHEN and CDR2 SYDVKM come from the germline V gene.

The chain's CDR3 is CASSGTNRTLHF. CDR3 sequence (DNA): TGTGCCAGCAGCGGGACAAACAGGACCCTCCACTTT. This chain links TRBV5-4 with TRBJ1-6, with a tentative D call TRBD1 (6 bases). The CDR3 covers 12 residues. V lost 4 bases, J lost 14 bases, and 13 bases lay in between. From germline, CDR1 is SGHNT and CDR2 YYREEE (reference sequence).

This chain uses TRBV9 with TRBJ1-2; 11 bases are a match to TRBD1. The V segment lost 0 bases and the J segment 3 bases; nucleotides outside the gene matches: 10. This CDR3 spans 18 amino acids. The germline V gene encodes CDR1 SGDLS and CDR2 YYNGEE. The CDR3: CASSVGPSGDRGDYGYTF. In DNA, the CDR3 is TGTGCCAGCAGCGTAGGCCCCTCTGGGGACAGGGGGGACTATGGCTACACCTTC.

The chain joins TRBV19 to TRBJ1-2; TRBD1 is a possible D gene (5 bases). Germline CDR1 and CDR2: LNHDA and SQIVND (reference sequence). Trimming took 3 bases from V and 0 from J, leaving 11 bases between them. This CDR3 has 15 residues. CDR3 in amino acids: CASSIRDGANYGYTF. CDR3 DNA: TGTGCCAGTAGTATCCGGGACGGAGCTAACTATGGCTACACCTTC.

This clone was seen only a few times. The V and J genes are TRBV19 and TRBJ2-1; TRBD2 matches at 8 bases. The CDR3 totals 16 residues. The V and J ends lost 4 bases and 7 bases, in that order; junction bases with no gene match: 12. The V gene's germline CDR1 is LNHDA and CDR2 SQIVND (reference sequence). The CDR3 here is CASSSAGGTSGNEQFF. As DNA, the CDR3 is TGTGCCAGTAGTAGTGCGGGAGGTACCTCGGGGAATGAGCAGTTCTTC.

This clone was detected once. The gene calls are TRBV10-1 and TRBJ2-5; D may be TRBD1 (5 bases). The CDR3 sequence is 14 residues long. In germline, CDR1 is WNHNN, CDR2 SYGVQD (reference sequence). The V gene lost 2 bases and the J gene lost 7 bases, with 14 bases spanning the gap. The CDR3 here is CASSETSGAATQYF. The CDR3 DNA follows: TGCGCCAGCAGTGAGACGTCTGGGGCGGCGACCCAGTACTTC.

The chain carries TRBV11-1 and TRBJ2-1; maybe TRBD2 (5 bases). V lost 4 bases to trimming and J lost 8 bases, with 9 bases between them. The CDR3 consists of 12 residues. The V gene's germline CDR1 is SGHAT and CDR2 FQDESV (reference sequence). The CDR3 coding sequence is TGTGCCAGCAGCTCCGGGCGGGATGAGCAGTTCTTC. This codes for CASSSGRDEQFF.

Written as DNA, the CDR3 is TGTGCCAGTAATGACAGGGGGAGAAACTACGAGCAGTACTTC. Amino acid sequence: CASNDRGRNYEQYF. The chain links TRBV19 to TRBJ2-7; 9 bases are shared with TRBD1. Trimming took 7 bases from V and 3 from J; bases not matched to a gene: 7. This CDR3 has 14 residues. CDR1 LNHDA and CDR2 SQIVND come from the germline V gene (reference sequence).

This clone was observed a few times. The chain has TRBV13 and TRBJ1-3; 7 nucleotides line up with TRBD1. CDR1 and CDR2 (germline): PRHDT, FYEKMQ (reference sequence). There are 16 residues in the CDR3. Germline trimming cut 6 bases from V and 4 bases from J; bases unmatched to any gene: 12. For the CDR3, the DNA is TGTGCCAGCAGTACGTCAGACAGGGTGGAGGGAAACACCATATATTTT. Translating it yields CASSTSDRVEGNTIYF.

The J gene is TRBJ2-5, the V gene TRBV18; 8 bases match TRBD2. J gave up 2 bases and V 3 bases, and 8 bases lay outside the gene matches. CDR1 is KGHSH, CDR2 LQKENI, per germline. This CDR3 is built from 16 residues. CDR3 bases: TGTGCCAGCTCACCGAGCACTAGCGGCAGACAAGAGACCCAGTACTTC. It yields the protein CASSPSTSGRQETQYF.